The 5 T cell receptor beta chains below all came from one sample that was sequenced in a study of PD-1 blockade in classical Hodgkin lymphoma. Sequenced by immunoSEQ multiplex PCR; TCRdb stores in-frame clones only, minus some. The sample carries tens of thousands of clones, over 70% recorded once. Every patient was affected by relapse after autologous stem cell transplantation, while exposure to brentuximab vedotin was not uniform. Source: peripheral blood mononuclear cells (PBMCs), taken at baseline. These receptors were obtained from a human donor with classical Hodgkin lymphoma.

This sequence joins TRBV7-6 and TRBJ1-5; 7 bases match TRBD1. Germline loops: CDR1 SGHVS, CDR2 FNYEAQ. The junction had 7 bases not matched to a gene; V was cut back by 4 bases and J by 7 bases. This CDR3 region has 14 residues. CDR3 DNA sequence: TGTGCCAGCAGCTCCCGACAGGGCGGCCAGCCCCAGCATTTT. This gives the protein CASSSRQGGQPQHF.

The chain combines TRBV27 with TRBJ2-1, with 7 bases that match TRBD2. V lost 3 bases and J lost 1; bases outside the gene matches: 0. CDR3 size: 14 residues. Germline values: CDR1 MNHEY, CDR2 SMNVEV (reference sequence). CDR3 nucleotide sequence: TGTGCCAGCAGTTTTAGCGGGTCCTACAATGAGCAGTTCTTC. Protein sequence: CASSFSGSYNEQFF.

The chain links TRBV19 to TRBJ2-1, with 10 nucleotides matching TRBD2. Unmatched junction bases numbered 11, after V lost 6 bases and J lost 3 bases. CDR3 length: 17 residues. Germline V lookup: CDR1 LNHDA, CDR2 SQIVND (reference sequence). The CDR3 spells CASSPLSGRAFYNEQFF. CDR3 bases: TGTGCCAGTAGCCCCCTCAGCGGGAGGGCTTTCTACAATGAGCAGTTCTTC.

The chain couples TRBV30 to TRBJ1-6; 9 nucleotides align to TRBD1. Germline V gives CDR1 GTSNPN, CDR2 SVGIG (reference sequence). Trimming removed 3 bases from V and 7 bases from J; junction bases left unmatched: 7. This CDR3 region has 15 residues. The CDR3 DNA follows: TGTGCCTGGAGCGCAAAGGGACAGGGAAATTCACCCCTCCACTTT. Protein product: CAWSAKGQGNSPLHF.

This clone was observed a few times. Other nucleotide sequences in the sample specify the same CDR3. The chain employs TRBV6-5 and TRBJ1-5; D is ambiguous. The CDR3 is 13 residues long. V lost 2 bases and J 0 bases, leaving 2 bases between the germline ends. Germline V lookup: CDR1 MNHEY, CDR2 SVGAGI. The CDR3 protein is CASSYNSNQPQHF. As DNA, the CDR3 is TGTGCCAGCAGTTACAATAGCAATCAGCCCCAGCATTTT.